The entry below describes one T cell receptor beta chain. Its target is unknown. The sample is drawn from a study of Graves' ophthalmopathy and Graves' hyperthyroidism. Across the study: The blood sample was drawn at first diagnosis and before any treatment.

Study-wide results and limits: The blood repertoire also included most expanded thyroid clonotypes above 0.001 frequency. Distinction of ophthalmopathy from stable hyperthyroidism by a 13-signature model reached over 85% sensitivity and roughly 81% specificity.

RNA transcripts provided the template for amplifying TCR beta CDR3 regions. First-round RT-PCR used HTBI primers; second-round multiplex PCR followed. TCRdb reprocessed the multiplex PCR reads with MiXCR, giving one entry per CDR3 protein. This sample carries 400,000 or so distinct CDR3 sequences, 15% of them seen once, and the ten largest clones take 5.5% to 8%. Where ophthalmopathy was absent within 18 months of follow-up, hyperthyroidism was stable. This receptor was obtained from a woman younger than 35 with stable Graves' hyperthyroidism. The source material was peripheral blood.

CDR3 residues: CSARLGGTQETQYF. The CDR3 DNA is TGCAGTGCTAGGCTCGGAGGTACCCAAGAGACCCAGTACTTC. This sequence joins TRBV20-1 and TRBJ2-5; possibly TRBD2 for D (5 bases). The CDR3 totals 14 residues. The V gene lost 3 bases and the J gene lost 1 base, with 12 bases spanning the gap. The germline CDR1 and CDR2 sequences are DFQATT and SNEGSKA (reference sequence).